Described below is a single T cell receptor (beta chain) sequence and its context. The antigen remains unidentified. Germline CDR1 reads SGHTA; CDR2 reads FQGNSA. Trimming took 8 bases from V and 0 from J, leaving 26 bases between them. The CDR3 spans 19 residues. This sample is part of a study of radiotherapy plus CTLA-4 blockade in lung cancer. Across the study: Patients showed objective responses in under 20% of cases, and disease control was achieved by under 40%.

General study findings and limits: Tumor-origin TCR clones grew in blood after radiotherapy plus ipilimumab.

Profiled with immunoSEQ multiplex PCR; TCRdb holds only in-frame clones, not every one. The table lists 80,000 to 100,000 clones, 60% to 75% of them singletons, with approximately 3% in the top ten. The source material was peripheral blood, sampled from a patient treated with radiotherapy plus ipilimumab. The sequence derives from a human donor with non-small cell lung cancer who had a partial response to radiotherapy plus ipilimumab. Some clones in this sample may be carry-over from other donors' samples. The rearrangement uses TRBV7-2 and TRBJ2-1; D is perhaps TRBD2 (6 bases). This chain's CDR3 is CASRPRRGEEEGSYNEQFF. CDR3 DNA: TGTGCCAGCCGCCCCCGTAGAGGGGAAGAGGAGGGCTCCTACAATGAGCAGTTCTTC.